This T cell receptor (beta chain) was sequenced in a study of Ad26.COV2.S vaccination and SARS-CoV-2 variants (dated by TCRdb to the early 2020s). For context, the study as a whole: Donors in the vaccine arm were drawn from COV1001, a phase I-IIa trial of Ad26.COV2.S in healthy adults that was multicentre, randomized, double-blind and placebo-controlled. Dosing of Ad26.COV2.S was intramuscular, at either 5x10^10 or 1x10^11 viral particles, delivered as one shot or as two shots spaced 56 days apart. The specificity and breadth of SARS-CoV-2-reactive T cell receptors after Ad26.COV2.S vaccination were assessed by TCRbeta repertoire sequencing. The TCR-sequenced set comprised about 32 samples: some 19 Ad26.COV2.S vaccine recipients, 5 placebo recipients and 8 SARS-CoV-2 convalescent individuals. Participants in the trial were split at random into five groups of five each, receiving low-dose or high-dose Ad26.COV2.S once or twice, or else placebo on both occasions. Throughout the experiments and outcome assessment, investigators stayed blinded to trial group allocation.

The paper as a whole reports these results and caveats: After vaccination, substantial breadth of spike-specific CD8+ and CD4+ T cell responses was reported. The authors noted that the TCR breadth and depth analyses may have underestimated total T cell responses. Comparing responses between vaccine doses or regimens was not something the study was powered to do. Vaccine and placebo recipients had comparable non-spike TCR breadth, which fits with the vaccine containing only spike. Higher spike-specific TCR breadth was observed in Ad26.COV2.S recipients than in placebo recipients (P = 0.0014).

Reading from cysteine to phenylalanine, the CDR3 counts 14 amino acids. Only the CDR3 part of the read is kept: 42 bases, read in frame from the first base. In the germline V gene, CDR1 corresponds to SGHTA and CDR2 to FQGTGA. The junction shows trimming of 3 bases on V and 4 bases on J, plus 10 bases between the germline ends. TCRbeta CDR3 regions were sequenced with the immunoSEQ Assay. After extraction, genomic DNA underwent amplification by bias-controlled multiplex PCR, followed by high-throughput sequencing. The original pipeline was this. To quantify the absolute abundance of each unique TCRbeta CDR3 region, sequences were collapsed and filtered. T cell fraction was estimated by normalization of TCRbeta template counts to usable DNA, with usable DNA being measured through amplification of reference genes present in all nucleated cells. Repertoire TCRs were annotated as SARS-CoV-2-specific by exact matching of V gene, CDR3 amino acid sequence and J gene to a known reactive TCR set. The reference SARS-CoV-2 TCR set came from MIRA and was filtered for enrichment in COVID-19-positive ImmuneCODE repertoires, removing public or cross-reactive TCRs. Drawing on the MIRA antigens, annotated TCRs were analysed further at the level of specific ORF or position within ORF. Breadth was defined as annotated unique rearrangements over total unique productive rearrangements; depth was the summed frequency of those rearrangements. Group comparisons of TCR breadth used two-sided Wilcoxon rank-sum tests. Entries here come from immuneACCESS through TCRdb and include only in-frame sequences with V and J called. Some clones fail to appear in such tables; in the studies checked, an unresolved V gene covers under half of the shortfall, and the cause of the remainder is unknown. Clone size and V and J calls were adopted from that table, with D and trimming inferred from the DNA. Recorded for this sample are hundreds of thousands of clones; around 86% of them occurred a single time. Of the sample, roughly 3.1% falls within the top ten clones.

In the case of this clone: The antigen it binds to is not known. No base-level quality is on record; no much larger clone is a single base apart.

Interpreted using the paper, the treatment or condition label stands for: about 20 received Ad26.COV2.S at low or high dose, single or two shots; roughly five received placebo; per-sample allocation not given. Repertoires of vaccine and placebo recipients were sequenced from samples taken on day 63 after the first injection. Cohort 1b enrolled some 25 adults aged 18-55 years at a single site in Boston, USA, between 29 July and 7 August 2020. As a vaccine, Ad26.COV2.S was a replication-incompetent adenovirus type 26 vector that expressed a prefusion-stabilized SARS-CoV-2 spike protein derived from the original Wuhan strain.

Material: peripheral blood, obtained in a trial of Ad26.COV2.S vaccine versus placebo. This receptor was obtained from a person between 18 and 65 years old who received the Ad26.COV2.S COVID-19 vaccine or a placebo. The V and J segments used are TRBV7-3 and TRBJ1-5; the D gene is perhaps TRBD1, on 5 matching bases. CDR3 protein: CASSFTGLNQPQHF. The DNA reads TGTGCCAGCAGCTTCACAGGACTTAATCAGCCCCAGCATTTT.